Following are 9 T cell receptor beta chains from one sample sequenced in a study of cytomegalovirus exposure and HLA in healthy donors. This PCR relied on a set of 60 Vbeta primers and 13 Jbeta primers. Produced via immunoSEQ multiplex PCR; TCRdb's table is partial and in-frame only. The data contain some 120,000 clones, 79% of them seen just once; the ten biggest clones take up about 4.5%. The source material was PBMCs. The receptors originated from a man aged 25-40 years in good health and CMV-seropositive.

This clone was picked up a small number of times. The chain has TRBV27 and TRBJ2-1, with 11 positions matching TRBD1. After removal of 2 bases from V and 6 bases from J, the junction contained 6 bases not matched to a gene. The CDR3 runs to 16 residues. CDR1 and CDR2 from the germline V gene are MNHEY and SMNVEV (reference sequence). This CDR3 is CASSLSWGQGVNEQFF. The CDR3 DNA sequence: TGTGCCAGCAGTTTAAGTTGGGGACAGGGGGTCAATGAGCAGTTCTTC.

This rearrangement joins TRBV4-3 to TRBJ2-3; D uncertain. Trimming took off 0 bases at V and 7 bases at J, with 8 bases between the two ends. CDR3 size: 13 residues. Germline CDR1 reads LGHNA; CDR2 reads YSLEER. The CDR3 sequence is CASSQEHSHTQYF. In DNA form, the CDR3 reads TGCGCCAGCAGCCAAGAGCACAGCCATACGCAGTATTTT.

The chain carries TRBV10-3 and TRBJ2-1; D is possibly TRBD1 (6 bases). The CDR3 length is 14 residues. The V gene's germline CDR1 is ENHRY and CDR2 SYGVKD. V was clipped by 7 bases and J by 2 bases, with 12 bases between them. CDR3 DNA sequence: TGTGCCATCACCTCAGGGGCCCCCTACAATGAGCAGTTCTTC. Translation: CAITSGAPYNEQFF.

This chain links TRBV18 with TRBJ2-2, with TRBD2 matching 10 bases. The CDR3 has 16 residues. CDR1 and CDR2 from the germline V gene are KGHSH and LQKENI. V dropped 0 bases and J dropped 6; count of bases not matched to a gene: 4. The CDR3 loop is CASSPPSGRAAGELFF. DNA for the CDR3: TGTGCCAGCTCACCACCGAGCGGGAGGGCCGCCGGGGAGCTGTTTTTT.

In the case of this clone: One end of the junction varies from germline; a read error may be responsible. For the CDR3, the DNA is TGTTCCAGCAGCCTCCGGGACACTTCATTCTACGAGCAGTACTTC. It translates to CSSSLRDTSFYEQYF. The chain links TRBV7-9 to TRBJ2-7, with D perhaps TRBD1 (6 bases). CDR1 is SEHNR, CDR2 FQNEAQ, per germline (reference sequence). CDR3 length: 15 residues.

The CDR3 spells CASELAGDEQYF. CDR3 nucleotide sequence: TGTGCCAGCGAGCTAGCGGGAGATGAGCAGTACTTC. The chain combines TRBV2 with TRBJ2-7; TRBD2 matches at 10 bases. Germline CDR1 is SNHLY and CDR2 is FYNNEI. The CDR3 covers 12 residues. V shed 8 bases and J 7 bases; nucleotides not matched to a gene: 5.

CDR3 region: CASRAASGAKLFF. The CDR3 DNA follows: TGTGCCAGCAGAGCGGCTTCAGGGGCAAAACTGTTTTTT. The rearrangement joins TRBV6-4 to TRBJ1-4; TRBD1 is a possible D gene (6 bases). Germline CDR1 and CDR2: MRHNA and SNTAGT. Trimming left V 6 bases short and J 10 bases short, with 15 bases between. The CDR3 has 13 amino acids.

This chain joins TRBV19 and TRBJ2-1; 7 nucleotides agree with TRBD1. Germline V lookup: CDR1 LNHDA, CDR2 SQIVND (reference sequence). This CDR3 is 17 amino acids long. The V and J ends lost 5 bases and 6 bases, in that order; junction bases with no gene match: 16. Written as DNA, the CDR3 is TGTGCCAGTAGTTTAGTACATACAGGGGCCCTCGGCAATGAGCAGTTCTTC. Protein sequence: CASSLVHTGALGNEQFF.

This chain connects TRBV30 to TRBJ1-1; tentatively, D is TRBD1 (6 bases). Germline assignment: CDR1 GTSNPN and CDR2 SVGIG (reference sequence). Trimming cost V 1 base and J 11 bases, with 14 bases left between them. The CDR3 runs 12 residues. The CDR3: CAWSGQGLVAFF. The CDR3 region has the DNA TGTGCCTGGAGTGGTCAGGGGCTTGTTGCTTTCTTT.